The 19 T cell receptor beta chains given below trace back to one sample, sequenced in a study of cytomegalovirus exposure and HLA in healthy donors. PCR employed 60 Vbeta and 13 Jbeta primers. Clones were read by immunoSEQ multiplex PCR, and TCRdb kept only the in-frame ones, dropping some. The table lists roughly 200,000 clones, roughly 80% of them singletons. Specimen: PBMCs. The receptor source for this set is a woman younger than 45 in good health and CMV-seronegative.

The rearrangement uses TRBV5-1 and TRBJ2-1, with 12 bases lining up with TRBD2. The V gene end was trimmed by 1 base and the J gene end by 6 bases; junction bases not matched to a gene: 11. The CDR3 has 18 residues. The germline V gene encodes CDR1 SGHRS and CDR2 YFSETQ. The CDR3 reads CASSLLASGRAASNEQFF. The CDR3 DNA is TGCGCCAGCAGCTTGCTCGCTAGCGGGAGGGCCGCTAGCAATGAGCAGTTCTTC.

The rearrangement joins TRBV6-1 to TRBJ2-3; 8 bases match TRBD2. The CDR3 covers 14 residues. Germline CDR1 is MNHNS and CDR2 is SASEGT. J gave up 2 bases and V 7 bases, and 5 bases lay outside the gene matches. The CDR3 spells CASNRGGITDTQYF. CDR3 coding DNA: TGTGCCAGCAACCGCGGGGGGATCACAGATACGCAGTATTTT.

Notes on this clone: An end of the junction differs from the germline gene, which may be a read error. The CDR3 nucleotides are TGTGCTAGCAGCTTAGACAGCTACACTGAAGCTTTCTTT. The encoded protein is CASSLDSYTEAFF. The V call is TRBV7-7, the J call TRBJ1-1; tentatively, D is TRBD1 (5 bases). The CDR3 contains 13 residues. Germline V lookup: CDR1 SSHAT, CDR2 FNYEAQ (reference sequence).

The chain is built from TRBV19 and TRBJ2-7; TRBD1 might be the D (5 bases). Trimming took 1 base from V and 1 from J, leaving 11 bases between them. Germline V gene data show CDR1 as LNHDA and CDR2 as SQIVND (reference sequence). This CDR3 contains 15 residues. CDR3 region: CASSIGAGNSYEQYF. CDR3 DNA: TGTGCCAGTAGTATAGGGGCAGGGAATTCCTACGAGCAGTACTTC.

The chain's CDR3 is CASSVTGINEQFF. CDR3 nucleotide sequence: TGTGCCAGCAGCGTAACGGGAATCAATGAGCAGTTCTTC. The chain combines TRBV9 with TRBJ2-1; D might be TRBD2 (5 bases). This CDR3 contains 13 residues. With 1 base removed from V and 6 bases from J, the gap between germline ends came to 8 bases. CDR1 and CDR2 from the germline V gene are SGDLS and YYNGEE.

The chain is built from TRBV7-9 and TRBJ2-2, with D hard to call. The CDR3 is made up of 13 amino acids. Germline CDR1 and CDR2: SEHNR and FQNEAQ (reference sequence). The CDR3 region is CATTPPSSGELFF. DNA of the CDR3: TGTGCAACAACCCCGCCCAGTTCCGGGGAGCTGTTTTTT. The full variable domain, rest sourced from reference TRBV7-9 and TRBJ2-2, is DTGVSQNPRHKITKRGQNVTFRCDPISEHNRLYWYRQTLGQGPEFLTYFQNEAQLEKSRLLSDRFSAERPKGSFSTLEIQRTEQGDSAMYLCATTPPSSGELFFGEGSRLTVL.

The V gene is TRBV28, the J gene TRBJ2-7; 7 positions agree with TRBD2. This CDR3 has 16 amino acids. The ends lost 6 bases at V and 2 bases at J; junction bases unmatched: 13. Germline CDR1 reads MDHEN; CDR2 reads SYDVKM. The CDR3 DNA is TGTGCCAGCAGCCGTACTTGGGGGGGAGACACCTACGAGCAGTACTTC. It specifies CASSRTWGGDTYEQYF.

The chain employs TRBV5-4 and TRBJ2-7; 13 positions agree with TRBD2. From germline, CDR1 is SGHNT and CDR2 YYREEE (reference sequence). This CDR3 comprises 16 residues. Unmatched junction bases numbered 11, after V lost 4 bases and J lost 7 bases. The CDR3 protein is CASSQVLGTSGKEQYF. The CDR3 DNA sequence: TGTGCCAGCAGCCAAGTACTCGGGACTAGCGGGAAAGAGCAGTACTTC.

The chain recombines TRBV30 with TRBJ2-5, with 7 bases that match TRBD2. CDR1 is GTSNPN and CDR2 is SVGIG in the germline V gene (reference sequence). The CDR3 contains 14 residues. Trimming removed 5 bases from V and 5 bases from J; junction bases left unmatched: 11. CDR3 protein: CAWGDALAQETQYF. The DNA of the CDR3 is TGTGCCTGGGGGGACGCACTAGCGCAGGAGACCCAGTACTTC.

The chain couples TRBV6-5 to TRBJ1-1, with 9 nucleotides matching TRBD1. CDR3 length: 16 residues. Germline assignment: CDR1 MNHEY and CDR2 SVGAGI. V lost 2 bases, J lost 5 bases, and 9 bases stayed unmatched. The DNA of the CDR3 is TGTGCCAGCAGTTACCAAATCGGGACAGGGAGAACTGAAGCTTTCTTT. Translation gives CASSYQIGTGRTEAFF.

V is TRBV6-1 and J is TRBJ2-3; 11 bases are shared with TRBD2. V lost 2 bases and J lost 0; bases outside the gene matches: 4. Germline V lookup: CDR1 MNHNS, CDR2 SASEGT. The CDR3 sequence is 17 residues long. Here the CDR3 reads CASSEYWTSGSTDTQYF. As DNA, the CDR3 is TGTGCCAGCAGTGAATATTGGACTAGCGGGAGCACAGATACGCAGTATTTT.

This chain uses TRBV14 with TRBJ2-5; D is undetermined. Near its end, the DNA agrees better with TRBJ2-7, so the J call may be wrong. The CDR3 has 13 amino acids. CDR1 is SGHDN and CDR2 is FVKESK in the germline V gene. The CDR3 sequence is CASSLRSSYEQYF. The CDR3 region has the DNA TGTGCCAGCAGCCTACGTTCTTCCTACGAGCAGTACTTC.

In regard to this clone: One junction end does not reproduce the germline sequence, and a read error may be involved. The chain links TRBV30 to TRBJ2-1, with 9 bases fitting TRBD1. This CDR3 has 13 residues. The germline CDR1 and CDR2 sequences are GTSNPN and SVGIG (reference sequence). The chain's CDR3 is CAWSVQGASPRLF. CDR3 bases: TGTGCCTGGAGTGTACAGGGGGCCTCCCCTCGGCTCTTC.

This chain connects TRBV5-1 to TRBJ1-1, with TRBD1 identical over 8 bases. Trimming took 7 bases from V and 1 from J; bases not matched to a gene: 6. CDR1 is SGHRS and CDR2 is YFSETQ in the germline V gene. This CDR3 comprises 14 residues. The CDR3 DNA sequence: TGCGCCAGCCGGACCGGGACAGGGAACACTGAAGCTTTCTTT. Encoded protein: CASRTGTGNTEAFF. Full variable domain (remainder filled in from reference TRBV5-1 and TRBJ1-1): KAGVTQTPRYLIKTRGQQVTLSCSPISGHRSVSWYQQTPGQGLQFLFEYFSETQRNKGNFPGRFSGRQFSNSRSEMNVSTLELGDSALYLCASRTGTGNTEAFFGQGTRLTVV.

This chain connects TRBV5-1 to TRBJ1-2; no firm D call. CDR3 length: 12 residues. Germline CDR1 SGHRS, CDR2 YFSETQ. Trimming removed 2 bases from V and 5 bases from J, with 7 bases in between. CDR3 in amino acids: CASSFDKYGYTF. CDR3 sequence (DNA): TGCGCCAGCAGCTTCGACAAGTATGGCTACACCTTC.

The chain employs TRBV5-6 and TRBJ2-7, with 12 bases lining up with TRBD2. The junction had 4 bases not matched to a gene; V was cut back by 1 base and J by 2 bases. The CDR3 is 16 amino acids. The V gene's germline CDR1 is SGHDT and CDR2 YYEEEE. The CDR3 loop is CASSLIPSGRAYEQYF. The DNA of the CDR3 is TGTGCCAGCAGCTTGATCCCTAGCGGGAGGGCCTACGAGCAGTACTTC.

The J gene is TRBJ2-1, the V gene TRBV5-1; 11 bases are shared with TRBD2. Germline trimming cut 3 bases from V and 2 bases from J; bases unmatched to any gene: 4. This CDR3 has 16 residues. CDR1 is SGHRS and CDR2 is YFSETQ in the germline V gene. The CDR3 here is CASSSGLAATYNEQFF. DNA for the CDR3: TGCGCCAGCAGCTCGGGACTAGCGGCGACCTACAATGAGCAGTTCTTC. The whole variable domain, filled in from reference TRBV5-1 and TRBJ2-1, reads KAGVTQTPRYLIKTRGQQVTLSCSPISGHRSVSWYQQTPGQGLQFLFEYFSETQRNKGNFPGRFSGRQFSNSRSEMNVSTLELGDSALYLCASSSGLAATYNEQFFGPGTRLTVL.

The chain combines TRBV7-9 with TRBJ1-2, with D possibly being TRBD1 (6 bases). Trimming took 4 bases from V and 9 from J, leaving 15 bases between them. From germline, CDR1 is SEHNR and CDR2 FQNEAQ (reference sequence). The CDR3 is 13 amino acids. The CDR3 loop reads CASSSQGSVSYTF. The CDR3 bases are TGTGCCAGCAGCTCGCAGGGGTCGGTTAGCTACACCTTC.

V and J are TRBV7-2 and TRBJ2-2, with D possibly TRBD2 on 7 matching bases. This CDR3 comprises 16 residues. V was shortened by 3 bases and J by 1 base, with 12 bases between the two germline ends. Germline CDR1 is SGHTA and CDR2 is FQGNSA. The CDR3 region is CASSFLGGGNTGELFF. The DNA of the CDR3 is TGTGCCAGCAGCTTCCTGGGAGGGGGGAACACCGGGGAGCTGTTTTTT.